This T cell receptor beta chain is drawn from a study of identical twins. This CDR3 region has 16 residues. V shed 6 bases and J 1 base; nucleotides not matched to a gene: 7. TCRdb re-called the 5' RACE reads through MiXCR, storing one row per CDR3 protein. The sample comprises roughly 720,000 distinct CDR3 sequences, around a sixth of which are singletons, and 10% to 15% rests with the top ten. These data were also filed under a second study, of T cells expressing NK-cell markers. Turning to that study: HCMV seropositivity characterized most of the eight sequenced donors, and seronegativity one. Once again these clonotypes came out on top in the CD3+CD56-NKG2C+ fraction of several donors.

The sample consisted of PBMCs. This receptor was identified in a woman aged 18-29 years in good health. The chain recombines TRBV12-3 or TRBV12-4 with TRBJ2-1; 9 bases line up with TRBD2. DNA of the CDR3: TGTGCCAGCAGGGTCTCTAGCGGGACATCCTACAATGAGCAGTTCTTC. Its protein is CASRVSSGTSYNEQFF.